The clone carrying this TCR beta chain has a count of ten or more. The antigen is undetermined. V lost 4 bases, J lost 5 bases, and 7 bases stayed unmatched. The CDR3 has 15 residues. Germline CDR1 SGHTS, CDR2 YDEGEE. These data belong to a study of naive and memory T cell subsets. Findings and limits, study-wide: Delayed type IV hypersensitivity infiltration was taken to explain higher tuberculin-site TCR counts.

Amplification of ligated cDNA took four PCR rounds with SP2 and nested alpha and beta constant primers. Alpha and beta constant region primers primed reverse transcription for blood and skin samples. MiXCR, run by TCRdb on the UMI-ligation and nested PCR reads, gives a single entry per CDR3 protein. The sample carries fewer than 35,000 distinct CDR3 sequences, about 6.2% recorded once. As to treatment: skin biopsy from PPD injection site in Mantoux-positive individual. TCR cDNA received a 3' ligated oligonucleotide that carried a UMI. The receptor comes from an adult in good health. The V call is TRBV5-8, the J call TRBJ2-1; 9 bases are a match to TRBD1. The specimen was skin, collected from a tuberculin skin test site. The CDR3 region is CASSSGTGPNNEQFF. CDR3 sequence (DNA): TGTGCCAGCAGCAGTGGGACAGGGCCGAACAATGAGCAGTTCTTC.